This passage covers 26 T cell receptor beta chains from one sample sequenced in a study of cytomegalovirus exposure and HLA in healthy donors. PCR was performed using 60 Vbeta and 13 Jbeta primers. TCRdb's copy holds only in-frame clones and misses some; the assay was immunoSEQ multiplex PCR. The sample has 200,000 to 250,000 clones; 76% are singletons. Sequenced material: PBMCs. These TCRs come from a man aged 18 to 29 in good health and CMV-seronegative.

The J gene is TRBJ1-4, the V gene TRBV5-6; possibly TRBD1 for D (6 bases). The germline V and J ends were trimmed by 5 bases and 3 bases, with 14 bases remaining between them. Germline values: CDR1 SGHDT, CDR2 YYEEEE. This CDR3 has 15 amino acids. This chain's CDR3 is CASSRTGLSNEKLFF. DNA of the CDR3: TGTGCCAGCAGTCGCACAGGGCTATCTAATGAAAAACTGTTTTTT.

This sequence joins TRBV4-1 and TRBJ1-2, with D possibly matching TRBD1 (6 bases). CDR3 length: 16 residues. Germline CDR1 MGHRA, CDR2 YSYEKL. V gave up 3 bases and J gave up 3 bases, with 17 bases separating them. The CDR3 coding sequence is TGCGCCAGCAGCCAGGAAGGGTGGCCAGGGGACTATGGCTACACCTTC. This encodes CASSQEGWPGDYGYTF.

V is TRBV27 and J is TRBJ2-5; TRBD1 might be the D (7 bases). With 3 bases removed from V and 11 bases from J, the gap between germline ends came to 13 bases. The CDR3 runs to 12 residues. Germline loops: CDR1 MNHEY, CDR2 SMNVEV (reference sequence). As DNA, the CDR3 is TGTGCCAGCAGTTTGCCCAGGGGGGAGCAGTACTTC. Translating it yields CASSLPRGEQYF.

This chain's CDR3 is CASSSGTGETQYF. CDR3 nucleotides: TGTGCCAGCAGCTCCGGGACTGGGGAGACCCAGTACTTC. The chain uses TRBV7-3 and TRBJ2-5; perhaps TRBD2 as D (6 bases). Trimming removed 4 bases at V and 5 bases at J, with 11 bases between. This CDR3 contains 13 residues. The germline CDR1 and CDR2 sequences are SGHTA and FQGTGA.

The chain carries TRBV28 and TRBJ1-2; D is ambiguous. This CDR3 contains 15 residues. Germline CDR1 MDHEN, CDR2 SYDVKM. Between the trimmed V and J ends, which lost 6 bases and 5 bases, there was a span of 19 bases. CDR3 nucleotides: TGTGCCAGCAGCTTAGCGGGCGGAAATGCTTATGGCTACACCTTC. It translates to CASSLAGGNAYGYTF.

V and J are TRBV6-1 and TRBJ2-5, with 10 bases fitting TRBD1. Near its end, the DNA agrees better with TRBJ2-7, so the J call may be wrong. The CDR3 loop spans 13 amino acids. Germline V lookup: CDR1 MNHNS, CDR2 SASEGT. The CDR3 nucleotides read TGTGCCACCGAGGACAGGGGGACCTACGAGCAGTACTTC. Its protein is CATEDRGTYEQYF.

The chain recombines TRBV10-1 with TRBJ1-1; D remains ambiguous. The CDR3 sequence is 13 residues long. Germline V gene lookup returns CDR1 WNHNN and CDR2 SYGVQD (reference sequence). V dropped 8 bases and J dropped 2 bases, with 12 bases sitting between them. The CDR3 here is CASSPSLNTEAFF. The CDR3 DNA follows: TGCGCCAGCTCTCCGTCCTTAAACACTGAAGCTTTCTTT.

A note on this clone: The conserved phenylalanine or tryptophan normally closing the CDR3 is absent here, so this likely arose from a read error. CDR3 region: CASRRVDYGYTL. The CDR3 DNA reads as TGTGCCAGCAGAAGGGTCGACTATGGCTACACCCTC. The V call is TRBV9, the J call TRBJ1-2; D unresolved. With 5 bases removed from V and 3 bases from J, the gap between germline ends came to 8 bases. CDR1 and CDR2 (germline): SGDLS, YYNGEE. This CDR3 contains 12 residues.

This clone was detected a few times. This chain joins TRBV9 and TRBJ2-7, with a possible D match to TRBD2 (6 bases). CDR1 and CDR2 (germline): SGDLS, YYNGEE. V dropped 0 bases and J dropped 0 bases, with 16 bases sitting between them. The CDR3 has 17 residues. This CDR3 is CASSVGALGGSSYEQYF. In nucleotides, the CDR3 is TGTGCCAGCAGCGTAGGGGCTTTAGGAGGGAGCTCCTACGAGCAGTACTTC. Complete variable domain (other parts from reference TRBV9 and TRBJ2-7): DSGVTQTPKHLITATGQRVTLRCSPRSGDLSVYWYQQSLDQGLQFLIQYYNGEERAKGNILERFSAQQFPDLHSELNLSSLELGDSALYFCASSVGALGGSSYEQYFGPGTRLTVT.

This chain connects TRBV9 to TRBJ1-2, with D maybe TRBD1 (5 bases). The germline V gene encodes CDR1 SGDLS and CDR2 YYNGEE. The CDR3 is made up of 15 amino acids. Trimming removed 1 base at V and 1 base at J, with 11 bases between. The CDR3 loop is CASSVTAGFNYGYTF. DNA of the CDR3: TGTGCCAGCAGCGTAACGGCAGGGTTTAACTATGGCTACACCTTC.

The J gene is TRBJ2-7, the V gene TRBV11-2, with TRBD1 matching over 8 bases. CDR1 is SGHAT and CDR2 is FQNNGV in the germline V gene. The length of the CDR3 is 17 residues. V lost 7 bases and J lost 6; bases outside the gene matches: 20. The CDR3 nucleotides are TGTGCCAGCACCGTGGAAGGGGGGTGGGACAGGACCTCCGAGCAGTACTTC. This codes for CASTVEGGWDRTSEQYF.

The chain links TRBV28 to TRBJ2-2; D is unclear. The CDR3 contains 15 residues. Trimming took 5 bases from V and 0 from J, leaving 10 bases between them. Germline CDR1 and CDR2: MDHEN and SYDVKM. DNA for the CDR3: TGTGCCAGCAGTCGCCAACTTTCGAACACCGGGGAGCTGTTTTTT. Protein product: CASSRQLSNTGELFF.

The chain couples TRBV5-5 to TRBJ1-2; no definite D call. The CDR3 has 14 residues. V was cut by 4 bases and J by 2 bases, with 12 bases left in between. Germline V lookup: CDR1 SGHKS, CDR2 YYEKEE (reference sequence). CDR3 protein: CASSTDLANYGYTF. CDR3 DNA sequence: TGTGCCAGCAGCACCGATTTGGCAAACTATGGCTACACCTTC.

The chain has TRBV5-3 and TRBJ2-2; D perhaps matches TRBD2 (6 bases). TRBV5-3 is an open reading frame, and its role is uncertain. The length of the CDR3 is 18 residues. Trimming left V 0 bases short and J 1 base short, with 16 bases between. CDR3 loop: CARSLGTRRAGNTGELFF. The CDR3, as DNA: TGTGCCAGAAGCTTGGGAACGAGGAGGGCGGGGAACACCGGGGAGCTGTTTTTT.

The V and J genes are TRBV6-1 and TRBJ1-1; 7 bases fit TRBD1. This CDR3 contains 15 residues. The germline V gene encodes CDR1 MNHNS and CDR2 SASEGT. Losses at the gene ends were 6 bases for V and 4 bases for J; bases not matched to a gene: 11. CDR3 sequence reads: CASRSQGRGSTEAFF. The DNA of the CDR3 is TGTGCCAGCAGATCACAGGGCAGGGGGTCCACTGAAGCTTTCTTT.

The chain joins TRBV6-1 to TRBJ2-3; the D gene is possibly TRBD1 (5 bases). This CDR3 comprises 13 residues. Trimming removed 8 bases at V and 4 bases at J, with 13 bases between. Looked up from germline, CDR1 is MNHNS and CDR2 is SASEGT. This chain's CDR3 is CASVSRAPDTQYF. CDR3 DNA sequence: TGTGCCAGCGTCAGCAGGGCCCCAGATACGCAGTATTTT.

The CDR3 coding sequence is TGTGCCAGCAGCTTAGGGAAATTGACAGGGGTAGAGACCCAGTACTTC. Its protein is CASSLGKLTGVETQYF. The V gene is TRBV7-8, the J gene TRBJ2-5; 8 bases map to TRBD1. Trimming at V came to 1 base and at J to 4 bases, leaving 8 bases not matched to a gene. The CDR3 totals 16 residues. Germline-derived CDR1 and CDR2 are SGHVS and FQNEAQ.

The J gene is TRBJ2-5, the V gene TRBV7-3; TRBD1 agrees at 10 bases. Germline trimming cut 5 bases from V and 5 bases from J; bases unmatched to any gene: 2. Germline V lookup: CDR1 SGHTA, CDR2 FQGTGA. This CDR3 has 13 amino acids. The CDR3 loop is CASSAGQGETQYF. The DNA for the CDR3 is TGTGCCAGCAGCGCGGGACAGGGGGAGACCCAGTACTTC.

There are a few counts of this clone. The chain carries TRBV9 and TRBJ1-2, with D possibly TRBD1 on 6 matching bases. This CDR3 is 13 amino acids long. The germline V gene has CDR1 SGDLS and CDR2 YYNGEE. V gave up 4 bases and J gave up 2 bases, with 9 bases separating them. The CDR3 nucleotides read TGTGCCAGCAGCTTGGACAGAAACTATGGCTACACCTTC. Encoded protein: CASSLDRNYGYTF.

The V gene is TRBV28, the J gene TRBJ1-4; 8 nucleotides agree with TRBD1. V trimming: 4 bases; J trimming: 8 bases; junction bases outside the gene matches: 6. CDR1 is MDHEN and CDR2 is SYDVKM in the germline V gene. CDR3 length: 14 residues. The CDR3 sequence is CASSSGTGPEKLFF. The CDR3 DNA is TGTGCCAGCAGTTCCGGGACAGGCCCCGAAAAACTGTTTTTT.

The gene calls are TRBV10-3 and TRBJ2-2; 11 nucleotides align to TRBD2. V lost 6 bases to trimming and J lost 2 bases; unmatched junction nucleotides: 5. The V gene's germline CDR1 is ENHRY and CDR2 SYGVKD. The CDR3 is 16 residues long. The DNA for the CDR3 is TGTGCCATCAGCTCGACTAGCGGGATTAACACCGGGGAGCTGTTTTTT. This gives the protein CAISSTSGINTGELFF.

The gene calls are TRBV6-1 and TRBJ2-7, with a tentative D call TRBD1 (6 bases). Trimming pared 3 bases from V and 2 bases from J, leaving 17 bases between. Germline V gene lookup returns CDR1 MNHNS and CDR2 SASEGT. The CDR3 runs to 16 residues. The CDR3 loop is CASSEVPGVLPYEQYF. The CDR3 DNA sequence: TGTGCCAGCAGTGAGGTCCCAGGGGTCCTTCCCTACGAGCAGTACTTC.

J is TRBJ2-7 and V is TRBV6-1, with TRBD2 matching 10 bases. The ends lost 7 bases at V and 7 bases at J; junction bases unmatched: 10. The CDR3 has 14 residues. Per the germline V gene, CDR1 is MNHNS and CDR2 is SASEGT. The CDR3 DNA reads TGTGCCAGCACGAGGAGCGGGAGGGCAGGTGAGCAGTACTTC. Amino acids: CASTRSGRAGEQYF.

The V gene is TRBV5-4, the J gene TRBJ1-2; D might be TRBD1 (6 bases). Germline V lookup: CDR1 SGHNT, CDR2 YYREEE (reference sequence). Trimming removed 3 bases at V and 4 bases at J, with 13 bases between. The CDR3 is made up of 14 amino acids. The CDR3 region has the DNA TGTGCCAGCAGCTACACACAGGGCCTCTATGGCTACACCTTC. It codes for CASSYTQGLYGYTF.

This chain links TRBV19 with TRBJ1-2; 8 bases align to TRBD1. There are 15 residues in the CDR3. V lost 7 bases to trimming and J lost 6 bases; unmatched junction nucleotides: 13. The germline V gene has CDR1 LNHDA and CDR2 SQIVND (reference sequence). CDR3 DNA sequence: TGTGCCAGTATCACAGGGGGGGACAGATCTGATGGCTACACCTTC. It specifies CASITGGDRSDGYTF.

This CDR3 reads CAWSMGFSGNTIYF. Here the CDR3 DNA reads TGTGCCTGGAGTATGGGCTTCTCTGGAAACACCATATATTTT. The chain employs TRBV30 and TRBJ1-3; D uncertain. V gave up 2 bases and J gave up 0 bases, with 8 bases separating them. CDR1 and CDR2 (germline): GTSNPN, SVGIG (reference sequence). CDR3 size: 14 residues.